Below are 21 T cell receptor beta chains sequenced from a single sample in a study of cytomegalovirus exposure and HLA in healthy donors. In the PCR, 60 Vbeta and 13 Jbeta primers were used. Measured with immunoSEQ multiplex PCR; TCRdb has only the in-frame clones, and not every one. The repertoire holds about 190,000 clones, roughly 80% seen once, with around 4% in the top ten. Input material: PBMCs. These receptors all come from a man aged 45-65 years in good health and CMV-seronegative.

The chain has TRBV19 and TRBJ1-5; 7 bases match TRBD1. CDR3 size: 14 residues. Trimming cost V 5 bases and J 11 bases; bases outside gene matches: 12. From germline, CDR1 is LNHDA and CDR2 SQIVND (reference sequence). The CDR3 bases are TGTGCCAGTAGTGCTTACAGGGGCCTAGGGGCCCAGCATTTT. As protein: CASSAYRGLGAQHF.

This chain's CDR3 is CASSPTSGGTYEQYF. Here the CDR3 DNA reads TGTGCCAGCTCCCCAACTAGCGGGGGGACCTACGAGCAGTACTTC. The V call is TRBV18, the J call TRBJ2-7; TRBD2 agrees at 12 bases. V lost 6 bases and J lost 2; bases outside the gene matches: 5. The CDR3 has 15 residues. Germline CDR1 reads KGHSH; CDR2 reads LQKENI.

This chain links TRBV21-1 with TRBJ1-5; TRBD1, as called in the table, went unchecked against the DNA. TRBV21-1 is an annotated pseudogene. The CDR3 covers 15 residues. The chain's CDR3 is CASSTRTVPAKPQHF. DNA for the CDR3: TGTGCCAGCAGCACAAGGACAGTACCTGCCAAGCCCCAGCATTTT.

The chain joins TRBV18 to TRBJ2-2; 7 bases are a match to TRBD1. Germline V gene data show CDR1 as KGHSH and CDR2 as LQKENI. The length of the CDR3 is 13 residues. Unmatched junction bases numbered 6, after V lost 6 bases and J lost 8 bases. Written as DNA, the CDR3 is TGTGCCAGCTCGGCTGACAGGGATGGGGAGCTGTTTTTT. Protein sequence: CASSADRDGELFF. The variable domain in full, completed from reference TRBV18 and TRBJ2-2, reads NAGVMQNPRHLVRRRGQEARLRCSPMKGHSHVYWYRQLPEEGLKFMVYLQKENIIDESGMPKERFSAEFPKEGPSILRIQQVVRGDSAAYFCASSADRDGELFFGEGSRLTVL.

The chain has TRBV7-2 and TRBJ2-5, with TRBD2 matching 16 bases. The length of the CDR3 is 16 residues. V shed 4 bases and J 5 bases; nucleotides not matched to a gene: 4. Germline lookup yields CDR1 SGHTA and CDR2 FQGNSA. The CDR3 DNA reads TGTGCCAGCAGCTCGGGACTAGCGGGGGGGAGGGAGACCCAGTACTTC. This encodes CASSSGLAGGRETQYF.

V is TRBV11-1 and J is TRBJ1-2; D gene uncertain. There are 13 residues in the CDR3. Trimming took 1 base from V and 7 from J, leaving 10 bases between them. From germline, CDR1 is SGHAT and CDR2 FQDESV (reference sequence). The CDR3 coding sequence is TGTGCCAGCAGCTTAGACCGAGGATTTGGCTACACCTTC. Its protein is CASSLDRGFGYTF.

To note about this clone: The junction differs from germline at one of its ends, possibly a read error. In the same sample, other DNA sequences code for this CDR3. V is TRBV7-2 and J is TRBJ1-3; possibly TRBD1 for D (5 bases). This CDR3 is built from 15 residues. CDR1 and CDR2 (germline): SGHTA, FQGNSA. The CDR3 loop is CASSRRAGSGNTIYF. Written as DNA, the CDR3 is TGTGCCAGCAGCCGCAGGGCCGGCTCTGGGAACACCATATATTTT.

CDR3 in amino acids: CASSSLTGRSDYGYTF. As DNA, the CDR3 is TGCGCCAGCAGCTCGCTGACAGGGCGGAGTGACTATGGCTACACCTTC. V usage is TRBV5-1 and J usage is TRBJ1-2, with 7 bases matching TRBD1. The trim removed 3 bases at V and 3 bases at J, leaving 11 bases unmatched. The CDR3 consists of 16 residues. Germline values: CDR1 SGHRS, CDR2 YFSETQ.

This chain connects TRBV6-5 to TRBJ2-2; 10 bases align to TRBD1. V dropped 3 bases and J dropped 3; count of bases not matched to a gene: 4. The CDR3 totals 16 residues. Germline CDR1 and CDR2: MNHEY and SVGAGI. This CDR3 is CASSYGTGVHTGELFF. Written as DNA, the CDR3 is TGTGCCAGCAGTTATGGGACAGGGGTTCACACCGGGGAGCTGTTTTTT.

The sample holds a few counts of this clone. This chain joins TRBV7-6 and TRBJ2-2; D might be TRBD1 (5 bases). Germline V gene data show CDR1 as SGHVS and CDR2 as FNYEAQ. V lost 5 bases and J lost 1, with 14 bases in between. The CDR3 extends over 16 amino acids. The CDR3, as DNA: TGTGCCAGCAGCCGACTTGACAGAGAGAACACCGGGGAGCTGTTTTTT. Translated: CASSRLDRENTGELFF.

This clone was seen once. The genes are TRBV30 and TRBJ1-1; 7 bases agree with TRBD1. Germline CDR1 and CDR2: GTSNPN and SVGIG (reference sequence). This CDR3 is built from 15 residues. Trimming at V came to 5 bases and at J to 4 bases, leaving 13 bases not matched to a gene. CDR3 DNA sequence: TGTGCCTGGTCGGGTCGGCAGGGGGAGATCACTGAAGCTTTCTTT. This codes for CAWSGRQGEITEAFF.

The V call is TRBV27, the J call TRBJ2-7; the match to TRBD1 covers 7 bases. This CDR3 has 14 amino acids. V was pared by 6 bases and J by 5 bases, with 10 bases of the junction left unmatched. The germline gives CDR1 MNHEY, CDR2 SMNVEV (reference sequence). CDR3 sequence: CASSIDRVSHEQYF. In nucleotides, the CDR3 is TGTGCCAGCAGCATTGACAGGGTGAGCCACGAGCAGTACTTC.

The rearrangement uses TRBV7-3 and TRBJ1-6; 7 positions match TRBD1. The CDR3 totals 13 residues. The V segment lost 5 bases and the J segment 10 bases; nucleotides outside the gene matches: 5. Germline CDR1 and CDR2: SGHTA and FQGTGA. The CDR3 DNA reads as TGTGCCAGCAGCGCACAGGGGTCGTCACCCCTCCACTTT. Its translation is CASSAQGSSPLHF. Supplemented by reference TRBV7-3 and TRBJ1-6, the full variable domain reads GAGVSQTPSNKVTEKGKYVELRCDPISGHTALYWYRQSLGQGPEFLIYFQGTGAADDSGLPNDRFFAVRPEGSVSTLKIQRTERGDSAVYLCASSAQGSSPLHFGNGTRLTVT.

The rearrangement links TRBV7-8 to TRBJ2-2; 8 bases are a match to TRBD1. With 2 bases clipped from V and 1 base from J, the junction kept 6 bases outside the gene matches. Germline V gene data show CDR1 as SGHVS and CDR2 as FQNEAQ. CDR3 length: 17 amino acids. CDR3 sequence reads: CASSLPRGTGNTGELFF. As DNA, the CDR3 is TGTGCCAGCAGCTTACCCCGGGGGACAGGGAACACCGGGGAGCTGTTTTTT. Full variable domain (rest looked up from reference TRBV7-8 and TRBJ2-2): GAGVSQSPRYKVAKRGQDVALRCDPISGHVSLFWYQQALGQGPEFLTYFQNEAQLDKSGLPSDRFFAERPEGSVSTLKIQRTQQEDSAVYLCASSLPRGTGNTGELFFGEGSRLTVL.

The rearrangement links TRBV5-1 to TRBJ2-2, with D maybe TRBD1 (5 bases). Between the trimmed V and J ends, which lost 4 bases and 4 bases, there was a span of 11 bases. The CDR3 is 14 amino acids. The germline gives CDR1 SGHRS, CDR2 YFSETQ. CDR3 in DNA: TGCGCCAGCAGCCAGGACATCCTCACCGGGGAGCTGTTTTTT. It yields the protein CASSQDILTGELFF.

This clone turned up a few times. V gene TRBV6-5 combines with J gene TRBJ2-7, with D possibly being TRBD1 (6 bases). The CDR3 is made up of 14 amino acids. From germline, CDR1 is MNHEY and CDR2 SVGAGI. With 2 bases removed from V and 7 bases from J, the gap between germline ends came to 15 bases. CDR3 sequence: CASSYGQGYREQYF. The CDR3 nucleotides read TGTGCCAGCAGTTACGGTCAGGGGTATCGGGAGCAGTACTTC.

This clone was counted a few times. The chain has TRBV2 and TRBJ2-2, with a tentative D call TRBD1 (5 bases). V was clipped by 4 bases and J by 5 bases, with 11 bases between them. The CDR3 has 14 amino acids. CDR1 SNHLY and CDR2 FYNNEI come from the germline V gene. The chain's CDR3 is CASSGQGPTGELFF. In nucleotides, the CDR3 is TGTGCCAGCAGTGGTCAGGGTCCGACCGGGGAGCTGTTTTTT.

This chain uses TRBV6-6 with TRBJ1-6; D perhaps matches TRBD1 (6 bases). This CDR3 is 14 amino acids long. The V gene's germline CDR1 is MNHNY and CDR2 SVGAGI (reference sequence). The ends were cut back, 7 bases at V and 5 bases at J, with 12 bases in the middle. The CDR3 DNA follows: TGTGCCAGCACCCGATACAGGGATAATTCACCCCTCCACTTT. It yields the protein CASTRYRDNSPLHF.

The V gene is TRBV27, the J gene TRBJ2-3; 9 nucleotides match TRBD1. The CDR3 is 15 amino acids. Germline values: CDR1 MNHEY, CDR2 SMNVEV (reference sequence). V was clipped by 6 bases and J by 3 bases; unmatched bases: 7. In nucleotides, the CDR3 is TGTGCCAGCAGGGGGACAGGGAGGCCTACAGATACGCAGTATTTT. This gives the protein CASRGTGRPTDTQYF.

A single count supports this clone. The CDR3 reads CASSVPGETIAGELFF. In nucleotides, the CDR3 is TGTGCCAGCAGCGTCCCAGGGGAAACTATAGCCGGGGAGCTGTTTTTT. The V and J genes are TRBV9 and TRBJ2-2; TRBD1 might be the D (6 bases). From germline, CDR1 is SGDLS and CDR2 YYNGEE. The germline V and J ends were trimmed by 2 bases and 6 bases, with 17 bases remaining between them. The CDR3 totals 16 residues.

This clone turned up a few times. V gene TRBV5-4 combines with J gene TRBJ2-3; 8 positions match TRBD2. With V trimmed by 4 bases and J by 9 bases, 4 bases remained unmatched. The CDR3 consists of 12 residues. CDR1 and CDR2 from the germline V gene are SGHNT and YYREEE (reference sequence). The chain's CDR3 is CASSATGGTQYF. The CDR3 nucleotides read TGTGCCAGCAGCGCGACGGGAGGGACGCAGTATTTT.